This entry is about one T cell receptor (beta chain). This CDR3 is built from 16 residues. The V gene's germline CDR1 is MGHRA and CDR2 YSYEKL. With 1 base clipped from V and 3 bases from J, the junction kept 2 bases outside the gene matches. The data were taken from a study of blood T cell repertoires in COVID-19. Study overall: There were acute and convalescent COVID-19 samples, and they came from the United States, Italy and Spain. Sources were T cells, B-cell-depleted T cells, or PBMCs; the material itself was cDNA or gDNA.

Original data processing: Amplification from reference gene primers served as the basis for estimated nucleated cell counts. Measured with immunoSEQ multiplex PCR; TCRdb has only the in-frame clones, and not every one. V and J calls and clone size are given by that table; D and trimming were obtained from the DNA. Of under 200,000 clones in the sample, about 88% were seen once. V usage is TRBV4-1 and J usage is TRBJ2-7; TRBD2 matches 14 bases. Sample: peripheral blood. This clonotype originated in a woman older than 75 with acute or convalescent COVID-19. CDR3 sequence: CASSQGLAGGNYEQYF. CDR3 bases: TGCGCCAGCAGCCAAGGACTAGCGGGAGGGAACTACGAGCAGTACTTC.